The rows below give T cell receptor beta chains drawn from one sample of a study of T-cell reconstitution after alpha-beta-depleted transplantation in children. TCRdb re-called the PCR reads with MiXCR, one entry per CDR3 protein. The data contain almost 600,000 distinct CDR3 sequences, approximately 30% of them singletons. Sample: PBMCs, taken before TCRalphabeta/CD19-depleted stem cell transplant. These receptors all stem from a boy under three years old with Wiskott-Aldrich syndrome, due to receive a stem cell transplant. The CDR3 runs from the conserved cysteine through the conserved F or W. A D gene is named only where the DNA matches it firmly. Size values are once, few and many counts, or a class for expanded clones, and some rows have none.

TRBV20-1	-	TRBJ1-5	-	CSATKPEGNQPQHF	TGCAGTGCTACCAAGCCCGAGGGCAATCAGCCCCAGCATTTT
TRBV20-1	-	TRBJ1-5	few	CSARATLEGQPQHF	TGCAGTGCTAGAGCAACACTAGAGGGTCAGCCCCAGCATTTT
TRBV12-3/TRBV12-4	-	TRBJ2-1	few	CASSEGGLSYNEQFF	TGTGCCAGCAGCGAGGGGGGCCTTTCCTACAATGAGCAGTTCTTC
TRBV29-1	-	TRBJ1-1	few	CSVDFGDTTEAFF	TGCAGCGTCGACTTCGGGGATACCACTGAAGCTTTCTTT
TRBV12-3/TRBV12-4	TRBD2	TRBJ2-3	few	CASSLGGLVTDTQYF	TGTGCCAGCAGTTTGGGAGGACTAGTCACAGATACGCAGTATTTT
TRBV12-3/TRBV12-4	TRBD1	TRBJ1-1	once	CATRTIKTGEAFF	TGTGCCACCCGCACGATCAAGACAGGGGAAGCTTTCTTT
TRBV30	TRBD2	TRBJ2-1	-	CAWQGGLAGEVYEQFF	TGTGCCTGGCAAGGAGGGCTAGCGGGAGAGGTGTATGAGCAGTTCTTC
TRBV7-6	-	TRBJ2-7	-	CASSLTSVSSYEQYF	TGTGCCAGCAGCTTAACGTCGGTAAGCTCCTACGAGCAGTACTTC
TRBV12-3/TRBV12-4	-	TRBJ1-5	-	CASSRSGGQPQHF	TGTGCCAGCAGTCGATCTGGCGGACAGCCCCAGCATTTT
TRBV5-1	TRBD1	TRBJ2-2	-	CASSLGQGAIGELFF	TGCGCCAGCAGCTTAGGACAGGGGGCGATCGGGGAGCTGTTTTTT